The T cell receptor (beta chain) described here comes from a study of graft-versus-host responses after intestinal transplantation. Overall study context: Recipients underwent multivisceral, liver-intestinal, or isolated intestinal transplants. General study points: Peak GvH clone levels in circulation were associated with early post-transplant HvG declines.

This clone was detected a few times. Its antigen remains unidentified. The germline gene is not matched at one end of the junction; a read error may be the cause. The CDR3 runs to 13 residues. From germline, CDR1 is MNHEY and CDR2 SMNVEV (reference sequence). Libraries were prepared by immunoSEQ multiplex PCR; TCRdb keeps only in-frame clonotypes and omits some of them. Counted here are roughly 120,000 clones, roughly nine tenths occurring once; the ten biggest clones make up 0.18%. The chain employs TRBV27 and TRBJ1-5, with 9 nucleotides matching TRBD1. The TCR originated in a human donor who received an intestinal transplant. The sample in question was unstimulated CD4+ T cells sorted from spleen or lymph node cells, obtained before intestinal transplant. The CDR3 DNA reads TGTGCCAGCAGTCCCGCCGGGGGGACAGGGTTAGGATTT. This gives the protein CASSPAGGTGLGF.